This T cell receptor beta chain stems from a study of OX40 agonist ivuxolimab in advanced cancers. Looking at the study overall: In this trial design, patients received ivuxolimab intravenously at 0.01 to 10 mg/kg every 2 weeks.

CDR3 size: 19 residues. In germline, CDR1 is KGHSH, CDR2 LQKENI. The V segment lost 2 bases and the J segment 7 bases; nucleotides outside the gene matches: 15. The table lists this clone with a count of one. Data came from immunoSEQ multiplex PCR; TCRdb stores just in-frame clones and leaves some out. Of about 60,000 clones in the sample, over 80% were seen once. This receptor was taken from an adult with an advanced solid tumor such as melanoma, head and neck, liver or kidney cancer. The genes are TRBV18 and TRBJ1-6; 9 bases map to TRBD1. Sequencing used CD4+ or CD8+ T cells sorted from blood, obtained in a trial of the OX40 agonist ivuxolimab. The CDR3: CASSPFSTGGAEGNSPLHF. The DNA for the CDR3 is TGTGCCAGCTCACCATTCTCAACAGGGGGCGCCGAGGGGAATTCACCCCTCCACTTT.